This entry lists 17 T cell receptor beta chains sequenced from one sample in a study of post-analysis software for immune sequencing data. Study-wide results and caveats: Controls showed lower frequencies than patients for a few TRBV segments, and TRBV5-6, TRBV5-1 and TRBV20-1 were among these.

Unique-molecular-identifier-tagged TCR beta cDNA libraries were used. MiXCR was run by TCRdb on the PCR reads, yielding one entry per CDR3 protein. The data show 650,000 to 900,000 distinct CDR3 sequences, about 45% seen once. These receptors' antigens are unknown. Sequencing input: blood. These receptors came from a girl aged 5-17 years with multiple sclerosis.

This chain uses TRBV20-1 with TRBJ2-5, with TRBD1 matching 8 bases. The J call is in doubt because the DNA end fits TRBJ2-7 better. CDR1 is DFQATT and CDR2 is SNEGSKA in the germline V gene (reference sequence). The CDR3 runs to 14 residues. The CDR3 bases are TGCAGTGCTAGACATGGACAGGGCACCGACGAGCAGTACTTC. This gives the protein CSARHGQGTDEQYF.

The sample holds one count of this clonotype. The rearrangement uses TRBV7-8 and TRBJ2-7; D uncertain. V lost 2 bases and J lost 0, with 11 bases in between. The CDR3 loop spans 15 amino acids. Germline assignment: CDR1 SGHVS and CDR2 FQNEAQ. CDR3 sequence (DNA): TGTGCCAGCAGCTTACCACAGCAACCCTCCTACGAGCAGTACTTC. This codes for CASSLPQQPSYEQYF.

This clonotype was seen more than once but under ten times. The CDR3 here is CASSAAGGAKNIQYF. DNA of the CDR3: TGTGCCAGCAGCGCCGCGGGGGGAGCCAAAAACATTCAGTACTTC. The chain links TRBV28 to TRBJ2-4; 8 bases map to TRBD2. With V trimmed by 6 bases and J by 0 bases, 4 bases remained unmatched. There are 15 residues in the CDR3. CDR1 is MDHEN and CDR2 is SYDVKM in the germline V gene.

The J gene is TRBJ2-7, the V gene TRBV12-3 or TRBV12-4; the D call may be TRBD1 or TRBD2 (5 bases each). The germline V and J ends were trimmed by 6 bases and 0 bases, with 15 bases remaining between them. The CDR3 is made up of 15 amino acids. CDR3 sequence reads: CASRSRDGSSYEQYF. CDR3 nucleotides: TGTGCCAGCAGATCCCGGGACGGTAGCTCCTACGAGCAGTACTTC.

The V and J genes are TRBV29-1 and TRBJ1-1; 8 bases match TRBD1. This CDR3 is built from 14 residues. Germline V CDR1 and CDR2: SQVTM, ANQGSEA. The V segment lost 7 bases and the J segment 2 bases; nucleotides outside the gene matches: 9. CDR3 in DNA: TGCAGCGAGCACGGGGGACAGGCCAACACTGAAGCTTTCTTT. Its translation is CSEHGGQANTEAFF. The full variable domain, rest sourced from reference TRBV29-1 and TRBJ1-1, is SAVISQKPSRDICQRGTSLTIQCQVDSQVTMMFWYRQQPGQSLTLIATANQGSEATYESGFVIDKFPISRPNLTFSTLTVSNMSPEDSSIYLCSEHGGQANTEAFFGQGTRLTVV.

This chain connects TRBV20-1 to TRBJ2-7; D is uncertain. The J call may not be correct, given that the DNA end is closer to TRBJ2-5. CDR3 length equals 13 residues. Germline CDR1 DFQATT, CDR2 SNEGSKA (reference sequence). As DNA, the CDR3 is TGCAGTGCTCCCGGGCCGAGAGGAGAGACCCAGTACTTC. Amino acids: CSAPGPRGETQYF.

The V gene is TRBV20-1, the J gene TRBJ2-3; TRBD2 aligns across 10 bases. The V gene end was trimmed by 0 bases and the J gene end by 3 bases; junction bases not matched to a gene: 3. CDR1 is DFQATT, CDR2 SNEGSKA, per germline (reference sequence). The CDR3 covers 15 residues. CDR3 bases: TGCAGTGCTAGAGACGCTAGCGGGAGAACAGATACGCAGTATTTT. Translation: CSARDASGRTDTQYF.

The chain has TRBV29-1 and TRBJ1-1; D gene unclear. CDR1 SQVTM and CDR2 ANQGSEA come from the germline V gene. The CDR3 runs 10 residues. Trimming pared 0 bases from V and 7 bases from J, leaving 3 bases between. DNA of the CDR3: TGCAGCGTTGAAGACAGTGAAGCTTTCTTT. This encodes CSVEDSEAFF.

CDR3 loop: CASSGQVGTDTQYF. Here the CDR3 DNA reads TGTGCCAGCAGTGGACAGGTGGGCACAGATACGCAGTATTTT. The rearrangement uses TRBV6-1 and TRBJ2-3, with D perhaps matching TRBD1 (6 bases). This CDR3 contains 14 residues. In germline, CDR1 is MNHNS, CDR2 SASEGT. V shed 4 bases and J shed 1 base, with 9 bases lying between them.

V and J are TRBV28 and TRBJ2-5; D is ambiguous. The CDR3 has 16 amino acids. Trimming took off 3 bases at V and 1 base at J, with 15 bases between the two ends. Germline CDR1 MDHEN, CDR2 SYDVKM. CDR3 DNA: TGTGCCAGCAGTTTGGAACGGCAGAACCTCCAAGAGACCCAGTACTTC. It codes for CASSLERQNLQETQYF.

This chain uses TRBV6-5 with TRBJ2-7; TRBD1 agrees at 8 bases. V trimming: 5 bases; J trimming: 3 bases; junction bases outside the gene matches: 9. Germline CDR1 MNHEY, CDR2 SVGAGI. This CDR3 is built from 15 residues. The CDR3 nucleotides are TGTGCCAGCAGTGCAAACAGGGGGAACGGCTACGAGCAGTACTTC. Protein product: CASSANRGNGYEQYF.

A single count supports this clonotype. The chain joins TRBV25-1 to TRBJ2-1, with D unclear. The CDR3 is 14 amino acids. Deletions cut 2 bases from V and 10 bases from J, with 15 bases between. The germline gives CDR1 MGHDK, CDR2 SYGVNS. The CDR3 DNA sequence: TGTGCCAGCAGTGAAATGGGCAGCTCCTACGAGCAGTTCTTC. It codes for CASSEMGSSYEQFF.

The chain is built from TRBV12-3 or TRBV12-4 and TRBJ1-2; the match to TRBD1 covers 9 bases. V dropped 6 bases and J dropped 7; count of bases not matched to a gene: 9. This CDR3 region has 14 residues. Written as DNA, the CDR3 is TGTGCCAGCAGCCCAGGCCGGACAGGGGTTGGCTACACCTTC. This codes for CASSPGRTGVGYTF.

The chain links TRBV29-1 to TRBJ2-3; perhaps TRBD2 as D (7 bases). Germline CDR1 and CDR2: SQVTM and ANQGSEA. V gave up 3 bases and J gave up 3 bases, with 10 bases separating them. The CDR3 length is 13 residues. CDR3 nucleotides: TGCAGCGTTGAGGGAGGGGGAACAGATACGCAGTATTTT. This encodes CSVEGGGTDTQYF.

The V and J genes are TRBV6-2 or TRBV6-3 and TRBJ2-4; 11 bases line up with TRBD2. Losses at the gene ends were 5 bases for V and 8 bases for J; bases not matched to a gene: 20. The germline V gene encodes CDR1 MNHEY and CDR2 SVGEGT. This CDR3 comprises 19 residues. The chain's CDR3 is CASSPRGSGRGPPGDIQYF. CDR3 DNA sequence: TGTGCCAGCAGTCCTCGCGGTAGCGGGAGGGGGCCACCCGGGGACATTCAGTACTTC.

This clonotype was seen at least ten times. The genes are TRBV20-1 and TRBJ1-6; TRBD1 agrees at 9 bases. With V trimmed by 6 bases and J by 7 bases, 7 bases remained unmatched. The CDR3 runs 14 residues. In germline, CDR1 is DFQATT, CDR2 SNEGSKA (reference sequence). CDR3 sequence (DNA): TGCAGTGCCCAGATGGGACAGGGAAATTCACCCCTCCACTTT. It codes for CSAQMGQGNSPLHF.

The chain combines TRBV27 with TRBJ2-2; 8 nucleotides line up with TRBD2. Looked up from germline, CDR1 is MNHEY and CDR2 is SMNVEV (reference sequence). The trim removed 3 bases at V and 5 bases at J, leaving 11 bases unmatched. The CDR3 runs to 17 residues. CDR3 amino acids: CASSFPLAGGRTGELFF. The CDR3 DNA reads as TGTGCCAGCAGTTTCCCCTTGGCGGGAGGACGAACCGGGGAGCTGTTTTTT.